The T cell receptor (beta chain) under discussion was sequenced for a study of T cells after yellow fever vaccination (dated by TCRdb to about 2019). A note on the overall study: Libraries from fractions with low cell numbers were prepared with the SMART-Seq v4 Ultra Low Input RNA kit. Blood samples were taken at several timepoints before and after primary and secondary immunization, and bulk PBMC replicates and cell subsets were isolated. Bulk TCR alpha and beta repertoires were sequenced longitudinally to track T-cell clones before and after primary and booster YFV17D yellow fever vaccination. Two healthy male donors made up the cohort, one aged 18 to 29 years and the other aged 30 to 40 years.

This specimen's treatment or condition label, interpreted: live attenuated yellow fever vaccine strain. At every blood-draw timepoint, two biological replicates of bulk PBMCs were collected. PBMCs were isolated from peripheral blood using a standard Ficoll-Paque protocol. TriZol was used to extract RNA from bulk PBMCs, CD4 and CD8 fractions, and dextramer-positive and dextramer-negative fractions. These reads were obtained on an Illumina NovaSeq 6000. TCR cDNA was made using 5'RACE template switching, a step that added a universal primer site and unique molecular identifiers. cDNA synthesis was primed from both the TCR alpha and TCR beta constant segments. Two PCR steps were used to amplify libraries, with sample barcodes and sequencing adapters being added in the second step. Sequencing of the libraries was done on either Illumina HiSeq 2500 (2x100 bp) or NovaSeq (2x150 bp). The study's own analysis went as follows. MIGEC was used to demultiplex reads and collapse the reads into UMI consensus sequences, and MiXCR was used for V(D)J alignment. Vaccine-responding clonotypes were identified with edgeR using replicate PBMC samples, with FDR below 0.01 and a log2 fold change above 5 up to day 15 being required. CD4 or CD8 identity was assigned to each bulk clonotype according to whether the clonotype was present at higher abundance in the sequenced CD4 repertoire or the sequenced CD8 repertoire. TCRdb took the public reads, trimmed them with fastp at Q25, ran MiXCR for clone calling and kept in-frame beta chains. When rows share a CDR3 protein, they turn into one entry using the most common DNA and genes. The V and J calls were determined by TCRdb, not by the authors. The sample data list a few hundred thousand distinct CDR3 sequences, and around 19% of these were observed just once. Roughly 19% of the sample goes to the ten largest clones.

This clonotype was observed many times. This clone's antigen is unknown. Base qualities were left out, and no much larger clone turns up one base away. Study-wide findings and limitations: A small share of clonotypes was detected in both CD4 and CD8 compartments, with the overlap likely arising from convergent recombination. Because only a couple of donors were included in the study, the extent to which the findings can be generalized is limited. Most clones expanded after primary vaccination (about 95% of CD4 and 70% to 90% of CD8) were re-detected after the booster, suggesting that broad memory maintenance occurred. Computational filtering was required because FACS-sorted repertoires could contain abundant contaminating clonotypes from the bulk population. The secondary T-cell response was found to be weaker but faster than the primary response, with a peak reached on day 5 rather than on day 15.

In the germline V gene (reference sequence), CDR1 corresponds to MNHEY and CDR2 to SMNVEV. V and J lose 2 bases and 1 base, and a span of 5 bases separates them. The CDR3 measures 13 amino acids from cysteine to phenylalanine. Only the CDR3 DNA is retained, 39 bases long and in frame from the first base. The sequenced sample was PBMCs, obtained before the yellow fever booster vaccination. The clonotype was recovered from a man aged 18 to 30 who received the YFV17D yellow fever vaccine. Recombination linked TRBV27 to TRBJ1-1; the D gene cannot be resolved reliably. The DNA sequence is TGTGCCAGCAGTTTAATGAAGAACACTGAAGCTTTCTTT. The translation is CASSLMKNTEAFF.